The 3 T cell receptor beta chains presented below share a single source sample, sequenced in a study of CD8 T cells in ankylosing spondylitis. Notes on the study in general: One TCR beta motif, made up of seven to nine highly homologous variants, appeared characteristic of ankylosing spondylitis blood.

Their antigens remain unidentified. TCRdb reanalysed the 5' RACE reads using MiXCR and keeps one entry per CDR3 protein. The sample holds approximately 400,000 distinct CDR3 sequences, roughly a sixth seen once. Sequenced material: blood, either unsorted or a sorted T cell fraction (not recorded which). These receptors were obtained from a male donor with ankylosing spondylitis.

The chain recombines TRBV2 with TRBJ1-5; 9 nucleotides match TRBD1. The CDR3 runs to 13 residues. Germline V lookup: CDR1 SNHLY, CDR2 FYNNEI. V lost 6 bases to trimming and J lost 7 bases; unmatched junction nucleotides: 4. The CDR3 is CASSRTGEQPQHF. In nucleotides, the CDR3 is TGTGCCAGCAGCCGGACAGGGGAGCAGCCCCAGCATTTT.

J is TRBJ2-7 and V is TRBV12-3 or TRBV12-4; 8 positions agree with TRBD2. V was pared by 0 bases and J by 2 bases, with 6 bases of the junction left unmatched. The CDR3 is 16 amino acids. CDR3 sequence: CASSLAAIAGPYEQYF. The CDR3 bases are TGTGCCAGCAGTTTAGCGGCAATAGCGGGGCCCTACGAGCAGTACTTC.

The V and J genes are TRBV12-3 or TRBV12-4 and TRBJ2-7; 9 bases are shared with TRBD2. The length of the CDR3 is 15 residues. J was trimmed by 7 bases and V by 3 bases; bases with no gene match: 10. The CDR3 region has the DNA TGTGCCAGCAGTTTGAACGGCGGGGCGGGAGGGGAGCAGTACTTC. It encodes CASSLNGGAGGEQYF.